This T cell receptor beta chain emerged from a study of blood T cell repertoires in COVID-19. Clones were sequenced by immunoSEQ multiplex PCR, and TCRdb holds only the in-frame ones, with some missing. The table lists roughly 170,000 clones, over 70% of them singletons. This CDR3 contains 13 residues. Germline V CDR1 and CDR2: SQVTM, ANQGSEA. V dropped 4 bases and J dropped 4 bases, with 13 bases sitting between them. Sequencing was performed on PBMCs or T cells enriched from blood (not recorded which). This TCR derives from a woman aged 40-49 years with acute COVID-19. The chain has TRBV29-1 and TRBJ2-5; D might be TRBD1 (5 bases). The CDR3 here is CSVASGMGETQYF. CDR3 bases: TGCAGCGTTGCCTCAGGGATGGGAGAGACCCAGTACTTC.